The rows below give T cell receptor beta chains drawn from one sample of a study of graft-versus-host responses after intestinal transplantation. For these TCRs, the target antigens are not known. TCRdb keeps only in-frame clones here, not all; method: immunoSEQ multiplex PCR. The sample includes tens of thousands of clones, approximately 91% of them seen just once. Sequenced material: unstimulated CD8+ T cells sorted from spleen or lymph node cells, taken before transplant. These TCRs come from a human donor who was the organ donor for an intestinal transplant. Both conserved end residues are part of each CDR3. The order of the fields is D gene, V gene, CDR3 protein. A D gene is named only where the DNA matches it firmly.

D: NA
V: TRBV6-1
CDR3: CASSEASGRANTEAFF

D: NA
V: TRBV19
CDR3: CASSTLPGRRSGGTEAFF

D: NA
V: TRBV30
CDR3: CACTCQDLSGNTIYF

D: TRBD2
V: TRBV19
CDR3: CASSMSSGSGYEQYF

D: TRBD1
V: TRBV7-8
CDR3: CASSMGQGSEAFF

D: TRBD1
V: TRBV25-1
CDR3: CASGVQGALTDTQYF

D: TRBD2
V: TRBV19
CDR3: CASSIDTSGTYEQYF

D: NA
V: TRBV20-1
CDR3: CSARMGLEQYF

D: NA
V: TRBV28
CDR3: CASSLVPPEAFF

D: TRBD2
V: TRBV4-1
CDR3: CASSQGLAGISPPHEQYF

D: TRBD1
V: TRBV15
CDR3: CATSSDDRGLYEQYF

D: NA
V: TRBV12-5
CDR3: CASGFSTGELFF

D: TRBD2
V: TRBV28
CDR3: CASSDPGGGPGDEQYF

D: NA
V: TRBV30
CDR3: CAWKDHRANEQFF

D: NA
V: TRBV29-1
CDR3: CSAFASGISTDTQYF

D: NA
V: TRBV10-3
CDR3: CAISELRQGYSKGTEAFF

D: TRBD1
V: TRBV4-3
CDR3: CASSQEWGTGDSPLHF